The 21 T cell receptor beta chains given below trace back to one sample, sequenced in a study of lymphopenia after photon versus proton radiotherapy. Method: immunoSEQ multiplex PCR; TCRdb's copy keeps in-frame clones and lacks some. Counted here are around 25,000 clones, approximately 80% occurring once; the ten biggest clones make up roughly a quarter. The starting material was peripheral blood, obtained from a patient treated with photon-based radiotherapy. These receptors were collected from a middle-aged man with gastric cancer.

V and J are TRBV5-1 and TRBJ1-5; D call uncertain. CDR1 and CDR2 (germline): SGHRS, YFSETQ. The CDR3 consists of 18 residues. V lost 0 bases and J lost 3, with 19 bases in between. The CDR3 DNA reads TGCGCCAGCAGCTTGGTAGTATACAAGAGGCGACACAATCAGCCCCAGCATTTT. Its protein is CASSLVVYKRRHNQPQHF.

V and J are TRBV29-1 and TRBJ1-5; 7 bases are a match to TRBD1. Unmatched junction bases numbered 6, after V lost 5 bases and J lost 5 bases. Germline values: CDR1 SQVTM, CDR2 ANQGSEA. The CDR3 is made up of 13 amino acids. The CDR3 DNA is TGCAGCGTTCAACAGGGGTTCGATCAGCCCCAGCATTTT. It is translated as CSVQQGFDQPQHF. The complete variable domain, with remaining parts taken from reference TRBV29-1 and TRBJ1-5, reads SAVISQKPSRDICQRGTSLTIQCQVDSQVTMMFWYRQQPGQSLTLIATANQGSEATYESGFVIDKFPISRPNLTFSTLTVSNMSPEDSSIYLCSVQQGFDQPQHFGDGTRLSIL.

This clone was detected only once. The genes are TRBV4-3 and TRBJ2-5; no definite D call. This CDR3 is built from 15 residues. Germline V CDR1 and CDR2: LGHNA, YSLEER. The V end lost 0 bases, the J end lost 3 bases, and 11 bases lay between the germline ends. CDR3 region: CASSQDPAGKETQYF. The CDR3 DNA is TGCGCCAGCAGCCAAGATCCGGCCGGAAAAGAGACCCAGTACTTC.

This clone was counted between two and nine times. The genes are TRBV7-2 and TRBJ1-2; D might be TRBD1 (5 bases). Germline CDR1 and CDR2: SGHTA and FQGNSA. Trimming pared 5 bases from V and 4 bases from J, leaving 17 bases between. This CDR3 is built from 15 residues. The CDR3 DNA reads as TGTGCCAGCAGCCGGACCCAACCGACAGTCTATGGCTACACCTTC. This gives the protein CASSRTQPTVYGYTF.

This clone was detected only a few times. V usage is TRBV13 and J usage is TRBJ2-7; 7 positions match TRBD1. The CDR3 extends over 17 amino acids. Germline CDR1 is PRHDT and CDR2 is FYEKMQ (reference sequence). The J segment lost 0 bases and the V segment lost 1 base, leaving 9 bases of the junction unmatched. As DNA, the CDR3 is TGTGCCAGCAGCTTAGCCCCCCCCAGGGGGTCCTCCTACGAGCAGTACTTC. Translating it yields CASSLAPPRGSSYEQYF.

The chain couples TRBV4-2 to TRBJ2-1, with D uncertain. The ends were cut back, 0 bases at V and 5 bases at J, with 8 bases in the middle. This CDR3 contains 14 residues. CDR1 is LGHNA and CDR2 is YNFKEQ in the germline V gene. The CDR3 DNA is TGTGCCAGCAGCCAAGATGGCCAGAACAATGAGCAGTTCTTC. Encoded protein: CASSQDGQNNEQFF.

This clone is deemed medium-sized. The V gene is TRBV7-8, the J gene TRBJ2-7, with no clear D. The CDR3 sequence is 13 residues long. Looked up from germline, CDR1 is SGHVS and CDR2 is FQNEAQ. V was trimmed by 0 bases and J by 2 bases, leaving 5 bases between them. CDR3 coding DNA: TGTGCCAGCAGCTTAGCCGAAGCCTACGAGCAGTACTTC. Amino acids: CASSLAEAYEQYF.

This clone was seen a handful of times. The rearrangement links TRBV7-2 to TRBJ2-7; D is ambiguous. Germline loops: CDR1 SGHTA, CDR2 FQGNSA. The CDR3 contains 13 residues. With 4 bases removed from V and 6 bases from J, the gap between germline ends came to 13 bases. CDR3 protein: CASSYDSPGEQYF. The CDR3 DNA sequence: TGTGCCAGCAGCTATGACTCTCCCGGCGAGCAGTACTTC.

The genes are TRBV12-5 and TRBJ2-1; D not certain. Germline CDR1 LGHNT, CDR2 FRNRAP. V was cut by 5 bases and J by 9 bases, with 11 bases left in between. The CDR3 is 12 amino acids. CDR3 sequence (DNA): TGTGCTAGTGGTCATGGGCTGAGTGAGCAGTTCTTC. Translated, it gives CASGHGLSEQFF.

The J gene is TRBJ1-6, the V gene TRBV11-1; D possibly corresponds to TRBD1 (6 bases). CDR3 length equals 14 residues. Germline V CDR1 and CDR2: SGHAT, FQDESV (reference sequence). Trimming took off 6 bases at V and 7 bases at J, with 13 bases between the two ends. CDR3 coding DNA: TGTGCCAGCAGTACCGACAGGTGGAATTCACCCCTCCACTTT. Its protein is CASSTDRWNSPLHF.

The rearrangement links TRBV11-2 to TRBJ1-1; perhaps TRBD1 as D (6 bases). CDR3 size: 15 residues. The germline V and J ends were trimmed by 3 bases and 6 bases, with 17 bases remaining between them. Germline V gene sequence: CDR1 SGHAT, CDR2 FQNNGV. The CDR3 DNA reads as TGTGCCAGCAGCTTCACCGGGACATGGGGCGCTGAAGCTTTCTTT. Its translation: CASSFTGTWGAEAFF.

The chain has TRBV19 and TRBJ2-3, with 10 bases matching TRBD1. Germline V CDR1 and CDR2: LNHDA, SQIVND (reference sequence). The CDR3 sequence is 14 residues long. V lost 10 bases to trimming and J lost 5 bases; unmatched junction nucleotides: 9. The CDR3 nucleotides read TGTGCCACCTCAGACAGGGGGCGCGGAGATACGCAGTATTTT. Translation: CATSDRGRGDTQYF.

V and J are TRBV6-1 and TRBJ2-7; 13 nucleotides agree with TRBD2. Unmatched junction bases numbered 4, after V lost 6 bases and J lost 2 bases. The CDR3 contains 15 residues. Germline V gives CDR1 MNHNS, CDR2 SASEGT. Written as DNA, the CDR3 is TGTGCCAGCAGGACTAGCGGGGGGTCCGCCTACGAGCAGTACTTC. This sequence encodes CASRTSGGSAYEQYF.

V is TRBV7-2 and J is TRBJ1-2, with TRBD1 matching 12 bases. CDR1 and CDR2 (germline): SGHTA, FQGNSA. The CDR3 is made up of 15 amino acids. Trimming at V came to 3 bases and at J to 7 bases, leaving 6 bases not matched to a gene. The CDR3: CASSFTGTGGSGYTF. For the CDR3, the DNA is TGTGCCAGCAGCTTCACCGGGACAGGGGGCTCTGGCTACACCTTC. Full variable domain (rest looked up from reference TRBV7-2 and TRBJ1-2): GAGVSQSPSNKVTEKGKDVELRCDPISGHTALYWYRQSLGQGLEFLIYFQGNSAPDKSGLPSDRFSAERTGGSVSTLTIQRTQQEDSAVYLCASSFTGTGGSGYTFGSGTRLTVV.

The gene calls are TRBV11-3 and TRBJ2-2, with D maybe TRBD2 (6 bases). With 1 base removed from V and 4 bases from J, the gap between germline ends came to 16 bases. This CDR3 has 17 residues. The germline CDR1 and CDR2 sequences are SGHNT and YENEEA. CDR3 bases: TGTGCCAGCAGCTTAGGATGGGGGACTGAGGGCACCGGGGAGCTGTTTTTT. Protein product: CASSLGWGTEGTGELFF.

The chain uses TRBV4-2 and TRBJ2-3; 11 bases align to TRBD1. CDR1 is LGHNA and CDR2 is YNFKEQ in the germline V gene. V lost 3 bases to trimming and J lost 4 bases; unmatched junction nucleotides: 12. This CDR3 has 18 amino acids. The CDR3 loop reads CASSQDRGPSLKADTQYF. The CDR3 DNA reads as TGTGCCAGCAGCCAGGACAGGGGGCCATCGTTAAAGGCAGATACGCAGTATTTT.

The chain is built from TRBV6-6 and TRBJ1-2; 7 bases match TRBD1. The V gene end was trimmed by 9 bases and the J gene end by 8 bases; junction bases not matched to a gene: 6. The germline V gene encodes CDR1 MNHNY and CDR2 SVGAGI (reference sequence). This CDR3 has 11 amino acids. The CDR3: CASRTGEGYTF. CDR3 in DNA: TGTGCCAGTCGAACAGGGGAGGGCTACACCTTC.

The chain has TRBV13 and TRBJ2-1, with 10 bases fitting TRBD1. V dropped 0 bases and J dropped 2; count of bases not matched to a gene: 1. Germline V gene data show CDR1 as PRHDT and CDR2 as FYEKMQ (reference sequence). The CDR3 contains 16 residues. In nucleotides, the CDR3 is TGTGCCAGCAGCTTAGGCGGGACAGGGGCCTACAATGAGCAGTTCTTC. It codes for CASSLGGTGAYNEQFF. Together with reference TRBV13 and TRBJ2-1, the CDR3 gives the full variable domain: AAGVIQSPRHLIKEKRETATLKCYPIPRHDTVYWYQQGPGQDPQFLISFYEKMQSDKGSIPDRFSAQQFSDYHSELNMSSLELGDSALYFCASSLGGTGAYNEQFFGPGTRLTVL.

This clone was detected a few times. This specimen includes other DNA sequences encoding the same CDR3. The gene calls are TRBV5-5 and TRBJ2-7; a possible D gene is TRBD1 (5 bases). Trimming took 1 base from V and 2 from J, leaving 13 bases between them. The germline gives CDR1 SGHKS, CDR2 YYEKEE (reference sequence). This CDR3 comprises 15 residues. CDR3 sequence (DNA): TGTGCCAGCAGCTTGAGCTGGACACCCGCCTACGAGCAGTACTTC. Translating it yields CASSLSWTPAYEQYF.

Comment on this clone: This sample includes further DNA sequences coding for the same CDR3. The V call is TRBV4-1, the J call TRBJ2-5; possibly TRBD2 for D (5 bases). This CDR3 is 13 amino acids long. Trimming removed 1 base from V and 5 bases from J, with 8 bases in between. From germline, CDR1 is MGHRA and CDR2 YSYEKL. CDR3: CASSQVRGETQYF. The CDR3 bases are TGCGCCAGCAGCCAAGTGAGAGGGGAGACCCAGTACTTC.

The V call is TRBV4-1, the J call TRBJ2-1, with D maybe TRBD2 (6 bases). CDR1 and CDR2 from the germline V gene are MGHRA and YSYEKL. CDR3 length equals 18 residues. V lost 4 bases to trimming and J lost 2 bases, with 21 bases between them. The CDR3 is CASSLLKFGDFTYNEQFF. The DNA for the CDR3 is TGCGCCAGCAGCCTTTTAAAGTTCGGGGACTTCACCTACAATGAGCAGTTCTTC.